A few counts support the clone carrying this TCR beta chain. As handled by the study authors: Amplification with reference gene primers provided the estimates of nucleated cell counts. Sequencing was performed with immunoSEQ multiplex PCR; in TCRdb, only in-frame clones are kept and a portion is missing. The V and J calls and the clone size are those of that table, but D and trimming were determined from the DNA. This sample has 270,000 or so clones, with roughly 87% found just once. The data belong to a study of blood T cell repertoires in COVID-19. Study background: The United States, Italy and Spain provided the acute and convalescent COVID-19 samples. Sample material is recorded as cDNA or gDNA derived from T cells, B-cell-depleted T cells, or PBMCs.

The sequence was collected from a human donor in a cohort sampled during active COVID-19. The sequencing sample was made of peripheral blood.

CDR3 amino acids: CASSRQTAPNTGELFF. CDR3 bases: TGTGCCAGCAGCAGACAGACAGCCCCGAACACCGGGGAGCTGTTTTTT. The gene calls are TRBV9 and TRBJ2-2; possibly TRBD1 for D (5 bases). Trimming stripped 4 bases from V and 0 bases from J, with 13 bases between. CDR3 length: 16 residues. Germline-derived CDR1 and CDR2 are SGDLS and YYNGEE.